A selection of T cell receptor beta chains follows, all from one sample in a study of blood T cell repertoires in COVID-19. Assay: immunoSEQ multiplex PCR; the TCRdb copy retains only in-frame clones and omits some. This repertoire shows 270,000 or so clones, 84% found once; its top ten account for about 3.4%. Sequencing input: PBMCs or T cells enriched from blood (not recorded which). The source of these receptors is a man aged 45-65 years who had recovered from COVID-19. The CDR3 runs from the conserved cysteine through the conserved F or W. Fields, in order: clone size, D gene, V gene, J gene, CDR3 protein, CDR3 DNA. A D gene is named only where the DNA matches it firmly. Clone size appears in some rows only: once, few, many, or a class for an expanded clone.

abundance: NA; d_gene: NA; v_gene: TRBV5-1; j_gene: TRBJ2-5; CDR3aa: CASSFRGGEETQYF; CDR3nt: TGCGCCAGCAGCTTTAGGGGGGGCGAAGAGACCCAGTACTTC
abundance: NA; d_gene: NA; v_gene: TRBV9; j_gene: TRBJ2-5; CDR3aa: CASSVVGQGGETQYF; CDR3nt: TGTGCCAGCAGCGTAGTGGGGCAGGGTGGGGAGACCCAGTACTTC
abundance: NA; d_gene: NA; v_gene: TRBV10-1; j_gene: TRBJ2-1; CDR3aa: CASSYGGITYNEQFF; CDR3nt: TGCGCCAGCAGTTACGGAGGTATTACCTACAATGAGCAGTTCTTC
abundance: NA; d_gene: NA; v_gene: TRBV6-1; j_gene: TRBJ2-1; CDR3aa: CASSEVGVGLRSNEQFF; CDR3nt: TGTGCCAGCAGTGAAGTCGGGGTGGGCCTCCGCTCCAATGAGCAGTTCTTC
abundance: NA; d_gene: NA; v_gene: TRBV27; j_gene: TRBJ1-1; CDR3aa: CASSLFRAGEAFF; CDR3nt: TGTGCCAGCAGTTTATTCAGGGCTGGTGAAGCTTTCTTT
abundance: NA; d_gene: TRBD1; v_gene: TRBV4-3; j_gene: TRBJ1-4; CDR3aa: CASSPMTGKGEKLFF; CDR3nt: TGCGCCAGCAGCCCCATGACAGGGAAAGGCGAAAAACTGTTTTTT
abundance: NA; d_gene: TRBD2; v_gene: TRBV25-1; j_gene: TRBJ2-1; CDR3aa: CASSELAGSGTSGTRPFF; CDR3nt: TGTGCCAGCAGTGAATTAGCGGGCAGCGGGACTAGCGGGACCCGGCCGTTCTTC
abundance: NA; d_gene: NA; v_gene: TRBV7-9; j_gene: TRBJ1-1; CDR3aa: CASTWGGSGEAFF; CDR3nt: TGTGCCAGCACCTGGGGAGGGTCGGGTGAAGCTTTCTTT
abundance: once; d_gene: TRBD1; v_gene: TRBV19; j_gene: TRBJ2-2; CDR3aa: CASRYPQGSRTGELFF; CDR3nt: TGTGCCAGCCGCTACCCACAGGGGTCGCGGACCGGGGAGCTGTTTTTT
abundance: NA; d_gene: NA; v_gene: TRBV2; j_gene: TRBJ2-5; CDR3aa: CASTRVQETQYF; CDR3nt: TGTGCCAGCACGAGGGTACAAGAGACCCAGTACTTC
abundance: NA; d_gene: TRBD1; v_gene: TRBV19; j_gene: TRBJ2-7; CDR3aa: CASSTRTGVYEQYF; CDR3nt: TGTGCCAGTAGTACGCGGACAGGGGTCTACGAGCAGTACTTC
abundance: NA; d_gene: TRBD2; v_gene: TRBV11-2; j_gene: TRBJ2-1; CDR3aa: CASSLVPGGPSNEQFF; CDR3nt: TGTGCCAGCAGCTTAGTCCCGGGAGGGCCCTCGAATGAGCAGTTCTTC
abundance: once; d_gene: NA; v_gene: TRBV11-2; j_gene: TRBJ1-3; CDR3aa: CASLRNPGFSGNTIYF; CDR3nt: TGTGCCAGCTTACGTAATCCGGGATTCTCTGGAAACACCATATATTTT
abundance: NA; d_gene: TRBD1; v_gene: TRBV6-5; j_gene: TRBJ2-5; CDR3aa: CASSYSPRTGGETQYF; CDR3nt: TGTGCCAGCAGTTACTCACCAAGGACAGGGGGAGAGACCCAGTACTTC
abundance: NA; d_gene: TRBD1; v_gene: TRBV28; j_gene: TRBJ2-1; CDR3aa: CASSFGTGLNEQFF; CDR3nt: TGTGCCAGCAGTTTTGGGACAGGGCTTAATGAGCAGTTCTTC
abundance: NA; d_gene: NA; v_gene: TRBV5-1; j_gene: TRBJ2-7; CDR3aa: CASSLGGDYEQYF; CDR3nt: TGCGCCAGCAGCTTGGGCGGGGACTACGAGCAGTACTTC
abundance: NA; d_gene: TRBD1; v_gene: TRBV19; j_gene: TRBJ2-7; CDR3aa: CASTPRGTGAVSYEQYF; CDR3nt: TGTGCCAGTACCCCAAGGGGGACAGGGGCCGTCTCCTACGAGCAGTACTTC
abundance: NA; d_gene: NA; v_gene: TRBV5-1; j_gene: TRBJ1-3; CDR3aa: CASSARAYSGNTIYF; CDR3nt: TGCGCCAGCAGTGCCAGGGCCTACTCTGGAAACACCATATATTTT
abundance: NA; d_gene: NA; v_gene: TRBV21-1; j_gene: TRBJ2-2; CDR3aa: CASPGQGVERNTGELFF; CDR3nt: TGTGCCAGCCCAGGGCAGGGGGTCGAAAGGAACACCGGGGAGCTGTTTTTT
abundance: NA; d_gene: TRBD2; v_gene: TRBV4-1; j_gene: TRBJ2-7; CDR3aa: CASSQDPASGISYEQYF; CDR3nt: TGCGCCAGCAGCCAAGATCCGGCTAGCGGGATTTCCTACGAGCAGTACTTC
abundance: NA; d_gene: TRBD2; v_gene: TRBV4-1; j_gene: TRBJ2-3; CDR3aa: CASSQALAGLVTDTQYF; CDR3nt: TGCGCCAGCAGCCAAGCCCTAGCGGGGCTAGTTACAGATACGCAGTATTTT
abundance: NA; d_gene: NA; v_gene: TRBV14; j_gene: TRBJ2-2; CDR3aa: CASSQRAGNTGELFF; CDR3nt: TGTGCCAGCAGCCAACGGGCGGGGAACACCGGGGAGCTGTTTTTT
abundance: once; d_gene: TRBD1; v_gene: TRBV28; j_gene: TRBJ1-1; CDR3aa: CASSLPGQLNTEAFF; CDR3nt: TGTGCCAGCAGTTTGCCGGGACAGCTGAACACTGAAGCTTTCTTT
abundance: NA; d_gene: NA; v_gene: TRBV9; j_gene: TRBJ1-6; CDR3aa: CASSVEGRGTSPLHF; CDR3nt: TGTGCCAGCAGCGTAGAGGGCAGGGGTACTTCACCCCTCCACTTT
abundance: NA; d_gene: NA; v_gene: TRBV7-9; j_gene: TRBJ2-2; CDR3aa: CASNYVWQPNTGELFF; CDR3nt: TGTGCCAGCAACTATGTATGGCAGCCGAACACCGGGGAGCTGTTTTTT
abundance: many; d_gene: NA; v_gene: TRBV18; j_gene: TRBJ2-7; CDR3aa: CASSPNYKVGEQYF; CDR3nt: TGTGCCAGCTCACCCAACTACAAGGTGGGCGAGCAGTACTTC
abundance: NA; d_gene: TRBD2; v_gene: TRBV9; j_gene: TRBJ2-1; CDR3aa: CASSASGRATDEQFF; CDR3nt: TGTGCCAGCAGCGCGAGCGGGAGGGCTACCGATGAGCAGTTCTTC
abundance: NA; d_gene: TRBD2; v_gene: TRBV27; j_gene: TRBJ2-1; CDR3aa: CASSFRRGGLSYNEQFF; CDR3nt: TGTGCCAGCAGTTTCCGACGGGGGGGCCTTTCCTACAATGAGCAGTTCTTC
abundance: few; d_gene: TRBD2; v_gene: TRBV29-1; j_gene: TRBJ2-5; CDR3aa: CSVHPGLAGGTYETQYF; CDR3nt: TGCAGCGTTCATCCGGGACTAGCGGGGGGAACATACGAGACCCAGTACTTC
abundance: few; d_gene: TRBD2; v_gene: TRBV7-9; j_gene: TRBJ2-1; CDR3aa: CASSLSLAGSSNEQFF; CDR3nt: TGTGCCAGCAGCTTATCACTAGCGGGGAGCTCCAATGAGCAGTTCTTC
abundance: NA; d_gene: NA; v_gene: TRBV6-5; j_gene: TRBJ1-6; CDR3aa: CASSYQVLNSPLHF; CDR3nt: TGTGCCAGCAGTTACCAAGTACTCAATTCACCCCTCCACTTT
abundance: NA; d_gene: NA; v_gene: TRBV12-1; j_gene: TRBJ1-4; CDR3aa: CASSLYEKLFF; CDR3nt: TGTGCCAGCAGCCTGTATGAAAAACTGTTTTTT
abundance: few; d_gene: NA; v_gene: TRBV14; j_gene: TRBJ1-6; CDR3aa: CASSPRTAYNSPLHF; CDR3nt: TGTGCCAGCAGCCCGAGGACAGCTTATAATTCACCCCTCCACTTT
abundance: NA; d_gene: NA; v_gene: TRBV6-1; j_gene: TRBJ1-5; CDR3aa: CASSEGVGGRQPQHF; CDR3nt: TGTGCCAGCAGTGAAGGGGTCGGGGGACGCCAGCCCCAGCATTTT
abundance: NA; d_gene: NA; v_gene: TRBV6-5; j_gene: TRBJ1-2; CDR3aa: CASSYSDSYGYTF; CDR3nt: TGTGCCAGCAGTTACTCGGACAGTTATGGCTACACCTTC
abundance: NA; d_gene: NA; v_gene: TRBV28; j_gene: TRBJ2-7; CDR3aa: CASSVTVNEQYF; CDR3nt: TGTGCCAGCAGTGTTACTGTGAACGAGCAGTACTTC
abundance: NA; d_gene: TRBD1; v_gene: TRBV7-2; j_gene: TRBJ1-5; CDR3aa: CASSLRQGANQPQHF; CDR3nt: TGTGCCAGCAGCCTCCGACAGGGAGCCAATCAGCCCCAGCATTTT
abundance: NA; d_gene: NA; v_gene: TRBV4-1; j_gene: TRBJ2-2; CDR3aa: CASSPILTGELFF; CDR3nt: TGCGCCAGCAGTCCTATTCTCACCGGGGAGCTGTTTTTT
abundance: NA; d_gene: NA; v_gene: TRBV27; j_gene: TRBJ2-5; CDR3aa: CASSPPVETQYF; CDR3nt: TGTGCCAGCAGTCCCCCGGTCGAGACCCAGTACTTC
abundance: NA; d_gene: NA; v_gene: TRBV9; j_gene: TRBJ2-3; CDR3aa: CASSARLDQDTQYF; CDR3nt: TGTGCCAGCAGCGCCAGACTAGACCAGGATACGCAGTATTTT
abundance: NA; d_gene: TRBD1; v_gene: TRBV14; j_gene: TRBJ2-2; CDR3aa: CASSLRTGGDTGELFF; CDR3nt: TGTGCCAGCAGCCTCCGGACAGGGGGGGACACCGGGGAGCTGTTTTTT
abundance: NA; d_gene: TRBD1; v_gene: TRBV9; j_gene: TRBJ1-1; CDR3aa: CASSATQGAGTEAFF; CDR3nt: TGTGCCAGCAGCGCCACACAGGGGGCGGGAACTGAAGCTTTCTTT
abundance: NA; d_gene: TRBD1; v_gene: TRBV6-5; j_gene: TRBJ2-3; CDR3aa: CASSWTGTSTDTQYF; CDR3nt: TGTGCCAGCAGTTGGACAGGCACTAGCACAGATACGCAGTATTTT
abundance: NA; d_gene: TRBD1; v_gene: TRBV30; j_gene: TRBJ1-1; CDR3aa: CAWSIRTGGEAEAFF; CDR3nt: TGTGCCTGGAGTATTCGGACAGGGGGGGAGGCTGAAGCTTTCTTT
abundance: NA; d_gene: TRBD2; v_gene: TRBV13; j_gene: TRBJ2-1; CDR3aa: CASSSRLANNEQFF; CDR3nt: TGTGCCAGCAGCTCCCGACTAGCCAACAATGAGCAGTTCTTC
abundance: NA; d_gene: TRBD1; v_gene: TRBV14; j_gene: TRBJ2-2; CDR3aa: CASSQDPGQIATGELFF; CDR3nt: TGTGCCAGCAGCCAAGATCCGGGACAGATAGCTACCGGGGAGCTGTTTTTT
abundance: once; d_gene: NA; v_gene: TRBV6-5; j_gene: TRBJ2-1; CDR3aa: CASGLESYNEQFF; CDR3nt: TGTGCCAGCGGCCTAGAATCCTACAATGAGCAGTTCTTC
abundance: once; d_gene: TRBD2; v_gene: TRBV13; j_gene: TRBJ2-7; CDR3aa: CASSSRLAGAPLYF; CDR3nt: TGTGCCAGCAGCTCCCGACTAGCGGGGGCCCCGTTGTACTTC
abundance: NA; d_gene: NA; v_gene: TRBV9; j_gene: TRBJ2-2; CDR3aa: CASSAQRGGNTGELFF; CDR3nt: TGTGCCAGCAGCGCTCAGAGAGGAGGGAACACCGGGGAGCTGTTTTTT
abundance: NA; d_gene: NA; v_gene: TRBV5-1; j_gene: TRBJ1-6; CDR3aa: CASSLVENNSPLHF; CDR3nt: TGCGCCAGCAGCTTGGTAGAGAATAATTCACCCCTCCACTTT
abundance: NA; d_gene: TRBD1; v_gene: TRBV4-3; j_gene: TRBJ1-3; CDR3aa: CASSSDRGLGNTIYF; CDR3nt: TGCGCCAGCAGCTCCGACAGGGGCCTCGGAAACACCATATATTTT
abundance: few; d_gene: NA; v_gene: TRBV7-3; j_gene: TRBJ2-2; CDR3aa: CASRWTENTGELFF; CDR3nt: TGTGCCAGCCGGTGGACAGAGAACACCGGGGAGCTGTTTTTT